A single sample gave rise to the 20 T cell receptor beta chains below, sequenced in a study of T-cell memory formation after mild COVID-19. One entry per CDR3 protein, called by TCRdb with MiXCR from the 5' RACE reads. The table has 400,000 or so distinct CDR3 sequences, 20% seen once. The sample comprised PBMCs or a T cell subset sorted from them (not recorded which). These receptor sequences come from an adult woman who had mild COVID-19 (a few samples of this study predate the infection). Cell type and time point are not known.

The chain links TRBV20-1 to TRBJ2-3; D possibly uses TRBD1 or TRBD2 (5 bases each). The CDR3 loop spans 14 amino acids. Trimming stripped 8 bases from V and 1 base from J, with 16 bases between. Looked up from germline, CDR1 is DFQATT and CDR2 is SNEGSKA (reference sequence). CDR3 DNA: TGCAGTCTCCGAGGGACGGGTGGCACAGATACGCAGTATTTT. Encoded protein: CSLRGTGGTDTQYF.

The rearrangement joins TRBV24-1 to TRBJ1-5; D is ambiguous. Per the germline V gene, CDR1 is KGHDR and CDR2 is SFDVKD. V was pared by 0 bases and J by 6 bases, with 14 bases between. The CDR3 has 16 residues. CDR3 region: CATSDLDIPPGQPQHF. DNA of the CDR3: TGTGCCACCAGTGATTTGGACATACCTCCAGGTCAGCCCCAGCATTTT.

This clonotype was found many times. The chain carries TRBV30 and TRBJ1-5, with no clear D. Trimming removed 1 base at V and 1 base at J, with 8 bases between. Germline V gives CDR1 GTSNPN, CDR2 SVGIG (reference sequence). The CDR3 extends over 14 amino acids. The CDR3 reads CAWSAGISNQPQHF. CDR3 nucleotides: TGTGCCTGGAGTGCCGGGATCAGCAATCAGCCCCAGCATTTT.

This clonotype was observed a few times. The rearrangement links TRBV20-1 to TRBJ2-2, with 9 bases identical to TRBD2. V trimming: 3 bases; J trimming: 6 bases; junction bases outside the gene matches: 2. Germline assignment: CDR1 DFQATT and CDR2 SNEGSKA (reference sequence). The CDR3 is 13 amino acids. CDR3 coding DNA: TGCAGTGCTAGCAAGCGGGAGGCCGGGGAGCTGTTTTTT. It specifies CSASKREAGELFF.

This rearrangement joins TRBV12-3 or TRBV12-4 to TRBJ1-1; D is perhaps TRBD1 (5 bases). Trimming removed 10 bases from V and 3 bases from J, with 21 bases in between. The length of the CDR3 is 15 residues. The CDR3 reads CAIRYSGTVDTEAFF. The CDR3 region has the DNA TGTGCCATCCGCTACTCGGGGACTGTGGACACTGAAGCTTTCTTT.

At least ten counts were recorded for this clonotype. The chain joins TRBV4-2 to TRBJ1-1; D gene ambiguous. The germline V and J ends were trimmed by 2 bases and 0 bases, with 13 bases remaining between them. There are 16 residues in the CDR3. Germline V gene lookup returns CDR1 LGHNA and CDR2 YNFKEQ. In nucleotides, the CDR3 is TGTGCCAGCAGCCAACAAGCTCGAGGAATGAACACTGAAGCTTTCTTT. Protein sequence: CASSQQARGMNTEAFF.

Here the CDR3 DNA reads TGTGCCAGTAGTATAGGGCTAGCGGGTAATGAGCAGTTCTTC. It specifies CASSIGLAGNEQFF. This chain links TRBV19 with TRBJ2-1, with 8 bases identical to TRBD2. J was trimmed by 7 bases and V by 1 base; bases with no gene match: 3. The CDR3 consists of 14 residues. CDR1 and CDR2 from the germline V gene are LNHDA and SQIVND (reference sequence).

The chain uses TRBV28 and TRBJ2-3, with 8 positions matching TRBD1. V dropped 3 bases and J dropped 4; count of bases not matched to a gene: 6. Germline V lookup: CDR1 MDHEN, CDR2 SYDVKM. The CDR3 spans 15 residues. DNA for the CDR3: TGTGCCAGCAGTTTGCACCAGGGGGCCGCAGATACGCAGTATTTT. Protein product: CASSLHQGAADTQYF.

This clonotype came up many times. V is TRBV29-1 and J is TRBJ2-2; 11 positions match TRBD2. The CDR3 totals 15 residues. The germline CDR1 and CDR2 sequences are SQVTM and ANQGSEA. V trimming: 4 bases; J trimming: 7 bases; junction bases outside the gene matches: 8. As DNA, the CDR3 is TGCAGCGTTGGGATAGCGGGAGGGCCAGGCGGGGAGCTGTTTTTT. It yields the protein CSVGIAGGPGGELFF.

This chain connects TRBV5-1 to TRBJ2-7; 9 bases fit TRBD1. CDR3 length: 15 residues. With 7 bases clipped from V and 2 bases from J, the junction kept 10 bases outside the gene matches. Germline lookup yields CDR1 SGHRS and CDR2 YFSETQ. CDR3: CASYPPGQGTYEQYF. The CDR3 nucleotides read TGCGCCAGCTACCCTCCGGGACAGGGTACCTACGAGCAGTACTTC.

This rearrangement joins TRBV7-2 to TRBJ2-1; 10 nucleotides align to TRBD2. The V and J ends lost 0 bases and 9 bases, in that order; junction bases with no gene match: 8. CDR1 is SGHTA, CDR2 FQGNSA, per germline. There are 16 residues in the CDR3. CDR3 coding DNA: TGTGCCAGCAGCTTAGCGGTACTAGCGGGATCAGGTGAGCAGTTCTTC. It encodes CASSLAVLAGSGEQFF.

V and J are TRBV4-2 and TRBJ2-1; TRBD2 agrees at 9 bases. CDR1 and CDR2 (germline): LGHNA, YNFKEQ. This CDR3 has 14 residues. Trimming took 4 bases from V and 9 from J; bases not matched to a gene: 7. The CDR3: CASSLRTSATEQFF. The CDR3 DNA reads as TGTGCCAGCAGCCTTAGGACTAGCGCCACTGAGCAGTTCTTC.

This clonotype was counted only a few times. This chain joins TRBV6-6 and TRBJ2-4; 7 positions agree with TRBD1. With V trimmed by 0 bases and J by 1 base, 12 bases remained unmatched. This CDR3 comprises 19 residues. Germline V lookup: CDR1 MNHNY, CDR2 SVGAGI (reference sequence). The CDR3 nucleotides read TGTGCCAGCAGTTACTCGCTTATACAGGGGTTGGAGGCCAAAAACATTCAGTACTTC. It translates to CASSYSLIQGLEAKNIQYF.

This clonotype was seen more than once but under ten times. In DNA, the CDR3 is TGTGCCATCAGTCGGAGTACCGGGGAGCTGTTTTTT. Amino acid sequence: CAISRSTGELFF. The J gene is TRBJ2-2, the V gene TRBV10-3; unclear D gene. Trimming left V 5 bases short and J 5 bases short, with 6 bases between. Germline V gene data show CDR1 as ENHRY and CDR2 as SYGVKD. This CDR3 is built from 12 residues.

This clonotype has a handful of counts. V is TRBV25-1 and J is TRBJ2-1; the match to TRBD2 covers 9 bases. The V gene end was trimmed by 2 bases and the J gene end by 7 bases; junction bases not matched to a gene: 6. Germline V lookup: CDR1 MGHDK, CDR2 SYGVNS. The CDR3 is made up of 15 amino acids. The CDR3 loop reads CASSEALAGANEQFF. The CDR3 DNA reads TGTGCCAGCAGTGAAGCTTTAGCGGGAGCGAATGAGCAGTTCTTC.

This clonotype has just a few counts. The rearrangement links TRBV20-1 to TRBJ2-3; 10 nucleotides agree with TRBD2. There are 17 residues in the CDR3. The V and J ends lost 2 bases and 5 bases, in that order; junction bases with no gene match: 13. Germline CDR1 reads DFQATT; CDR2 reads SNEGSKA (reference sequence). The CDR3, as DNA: TGCAGTGCTAGAAGGTCGGTGTCTAGCGGGAGCGGAGATACGCAGTATTTT. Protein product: CSARRSVSSGSGDTQYF.

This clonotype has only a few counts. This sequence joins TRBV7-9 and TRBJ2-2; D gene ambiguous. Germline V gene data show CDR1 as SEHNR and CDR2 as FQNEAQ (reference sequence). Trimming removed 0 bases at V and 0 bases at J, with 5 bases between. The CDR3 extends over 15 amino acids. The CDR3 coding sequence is TGTGCCAGCAGCTTAGCGGATGCGAACACCGGGGAGCTGTTTTTT. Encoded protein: CASSLADANTGELFF.

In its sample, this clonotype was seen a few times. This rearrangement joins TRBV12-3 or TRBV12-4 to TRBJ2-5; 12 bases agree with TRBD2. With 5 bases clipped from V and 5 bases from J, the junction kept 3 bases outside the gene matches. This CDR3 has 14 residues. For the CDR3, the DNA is TGTGCCAGCAGTGGACTAGCGGGAATGGAGACCCAGTACTTC. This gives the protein CASSGLAGMETQYF.

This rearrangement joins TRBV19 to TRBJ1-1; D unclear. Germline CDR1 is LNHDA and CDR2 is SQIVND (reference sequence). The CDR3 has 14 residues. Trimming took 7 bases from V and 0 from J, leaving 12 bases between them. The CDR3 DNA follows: TGTGCCAGTACCCCCGGACTCTTGAACACTGAAGCTTTCTTT. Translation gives CASTPGLLNTEAFF.

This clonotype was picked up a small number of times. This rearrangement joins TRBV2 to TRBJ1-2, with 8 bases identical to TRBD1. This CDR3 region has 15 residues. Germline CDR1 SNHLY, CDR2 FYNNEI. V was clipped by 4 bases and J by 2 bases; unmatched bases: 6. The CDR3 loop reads CASSATGGVNYGYTF. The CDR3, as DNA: TGTGCCAGCAGTGCTACAGGGGGAGTCAACTATGGCTACACCTTC.